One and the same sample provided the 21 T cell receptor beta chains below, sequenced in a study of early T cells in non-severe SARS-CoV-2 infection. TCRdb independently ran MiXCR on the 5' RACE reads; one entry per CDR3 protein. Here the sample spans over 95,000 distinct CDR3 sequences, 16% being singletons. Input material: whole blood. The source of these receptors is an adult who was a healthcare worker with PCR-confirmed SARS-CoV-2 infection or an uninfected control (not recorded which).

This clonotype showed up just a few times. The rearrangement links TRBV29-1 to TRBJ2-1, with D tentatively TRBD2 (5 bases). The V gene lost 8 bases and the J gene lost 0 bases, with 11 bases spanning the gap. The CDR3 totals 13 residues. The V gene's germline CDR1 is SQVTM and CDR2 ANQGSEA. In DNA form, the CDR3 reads TGCAGCTTAACGGGAAGCTCCTACAATGAGCAGTTCTTC. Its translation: CSLTGSSYNEQFF.

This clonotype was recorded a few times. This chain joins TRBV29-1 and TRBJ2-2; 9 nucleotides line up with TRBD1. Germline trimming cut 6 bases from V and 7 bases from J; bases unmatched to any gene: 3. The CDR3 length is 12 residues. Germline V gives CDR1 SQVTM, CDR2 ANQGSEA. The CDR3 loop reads CSVTGGGGELFF. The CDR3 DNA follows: TGCAGCGTGACAGGGGGTGGCGGGGAGCTGTTTTTT.

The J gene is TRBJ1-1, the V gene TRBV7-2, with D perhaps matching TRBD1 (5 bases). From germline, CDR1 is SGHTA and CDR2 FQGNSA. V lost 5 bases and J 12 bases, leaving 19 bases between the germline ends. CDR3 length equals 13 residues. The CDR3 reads CASSPWDRRVTFF. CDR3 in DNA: TGTGCCAGCAGCCCCTGGGACCGGCGTGTAACTTTCTTT.

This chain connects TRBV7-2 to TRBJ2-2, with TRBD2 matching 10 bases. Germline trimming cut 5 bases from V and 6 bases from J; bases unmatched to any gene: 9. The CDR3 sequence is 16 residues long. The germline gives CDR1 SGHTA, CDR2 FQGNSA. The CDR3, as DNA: TGTGCCAGCAGCACAAGCGGGAGGGTAATCGCCGGGGAGCTGTTTTTT. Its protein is CASSTSGRVIAGELFF.

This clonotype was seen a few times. The CDR3 here is CASSLAWTKDEQYF. DNA for the CDR3: TGTGCCAGCAGTTTAGCCTGGACTAAGGACGAGCAGTACTTC. The chain joins TRBV12-3 or TRBV12-4 to TRBJ2-7; D may be TRBD2 (6 bases). This CDR3 contains 14 residues. The ends were cut back, 0 bases at V and 5 bases at J, with 11 bases in the middle.

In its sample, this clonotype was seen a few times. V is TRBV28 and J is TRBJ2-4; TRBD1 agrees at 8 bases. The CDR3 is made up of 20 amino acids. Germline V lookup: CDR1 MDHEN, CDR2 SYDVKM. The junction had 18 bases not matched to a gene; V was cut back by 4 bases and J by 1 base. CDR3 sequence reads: CASSSFRDRNLNYAKNIQYF. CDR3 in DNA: TGTGCCAGCAGTTCATTCCGGGACAGGAACTTAAATTACGCCAAAAACATTCAGTACTTC.

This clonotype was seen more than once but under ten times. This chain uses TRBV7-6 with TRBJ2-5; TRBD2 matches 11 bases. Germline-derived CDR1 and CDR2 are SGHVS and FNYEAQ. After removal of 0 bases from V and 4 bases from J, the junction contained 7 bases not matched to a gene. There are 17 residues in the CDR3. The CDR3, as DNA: TGTGCCAGCAGCTTAGCAAGGTCTAGCGGGGGGATAGAGACCCAGTACTTC. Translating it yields CASSLARSSGGIETQYF.

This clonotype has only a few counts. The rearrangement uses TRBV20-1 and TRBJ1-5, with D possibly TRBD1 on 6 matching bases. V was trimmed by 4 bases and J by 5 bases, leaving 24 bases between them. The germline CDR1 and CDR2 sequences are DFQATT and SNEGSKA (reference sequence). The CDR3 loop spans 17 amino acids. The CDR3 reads CSAIRGEGPQGDQPQHF. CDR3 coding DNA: TGCAGTGCTATTCGGGGGGAGGGCCCACAGGGAGATCAGCCCCAGCATTTT.

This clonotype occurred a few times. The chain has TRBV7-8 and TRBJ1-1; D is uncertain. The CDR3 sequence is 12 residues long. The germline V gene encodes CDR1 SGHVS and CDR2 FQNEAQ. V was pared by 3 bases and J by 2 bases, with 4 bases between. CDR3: CASSFHNTEAFF. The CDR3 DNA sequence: TGTGCCAGCAGCTTCCATAACACTGAAGCTTTCTTT.

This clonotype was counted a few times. The CDR3 protein is CASSYRTGVRETQYF. As DNA, the CDR3 is TGTGCCAGCAGTTATAGGACAGGGGTTCGAGAGACCCAGTACTTC. The chain carries TRBV6-5 and TRBJ2-5; TRBD1 aligns across 9 bases. Germline V CDR1 and CDR2: MNHEY, SVGAGI. The CDR3 sequence is 15 residues long. Germline trimming cut 3 bases from V and 4 bases from J; bases unmatched to any gene: 6.

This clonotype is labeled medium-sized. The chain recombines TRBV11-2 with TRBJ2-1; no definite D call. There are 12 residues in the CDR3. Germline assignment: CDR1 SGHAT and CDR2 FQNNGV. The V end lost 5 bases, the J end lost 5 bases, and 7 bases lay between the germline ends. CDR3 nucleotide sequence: TGTGCCAGCAGCCATAGGGACAATGAGCAGTTCTTC. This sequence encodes CASSHRDNEQFF.

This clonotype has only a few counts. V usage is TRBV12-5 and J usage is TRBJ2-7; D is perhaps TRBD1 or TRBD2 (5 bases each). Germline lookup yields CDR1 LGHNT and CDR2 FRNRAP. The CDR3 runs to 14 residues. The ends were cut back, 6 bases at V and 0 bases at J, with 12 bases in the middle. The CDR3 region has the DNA TGTGCTAGTGGCCTCGGGACGGACTCCTACGAGCAGTACTTC. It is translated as CASGLGTDSYEQYF.

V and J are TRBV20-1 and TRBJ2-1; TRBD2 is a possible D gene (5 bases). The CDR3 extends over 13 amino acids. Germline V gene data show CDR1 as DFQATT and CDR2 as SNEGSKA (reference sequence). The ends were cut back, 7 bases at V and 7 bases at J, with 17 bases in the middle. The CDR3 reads CSVDGPRENEQFF. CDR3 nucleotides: TGCAGTGTCGACGGGCCCCGGGAAAATGAGCAGTTCTTC.

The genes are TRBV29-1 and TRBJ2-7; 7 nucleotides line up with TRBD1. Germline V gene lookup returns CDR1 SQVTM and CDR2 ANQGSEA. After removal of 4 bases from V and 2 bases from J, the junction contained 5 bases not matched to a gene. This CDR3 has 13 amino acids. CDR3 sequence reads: CSVAPGQPYEQYF. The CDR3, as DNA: TGCAGCGTTGCTCCGGGACAGCCCTACGAGCAGTACTTC.

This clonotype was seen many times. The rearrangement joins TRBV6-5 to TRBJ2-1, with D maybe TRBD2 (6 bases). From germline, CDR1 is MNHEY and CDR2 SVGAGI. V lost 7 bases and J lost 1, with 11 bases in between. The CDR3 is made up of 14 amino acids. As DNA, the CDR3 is TGTGCCAGCACCCGGGCGGGGTCCTACAATGAGCAGTTCTTC. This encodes CASTRAGSYNEQFF.

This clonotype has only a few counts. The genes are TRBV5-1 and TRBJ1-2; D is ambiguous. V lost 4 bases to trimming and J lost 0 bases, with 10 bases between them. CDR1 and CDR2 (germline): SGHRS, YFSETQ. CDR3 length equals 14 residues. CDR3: CASSPYGSNYGYTF. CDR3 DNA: TGCGCCAGCAGCCCCTACGGATCTAACTATGGCTACACCTTC. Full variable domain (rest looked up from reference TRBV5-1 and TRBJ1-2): KAGVTQTPRYLIKTRGQQVTLSCSPISGHRSVSWYQQTPGQGLQFLFEYFSETQRNKGNFPGRFSGRQFSNSRSEMNVSTLELGDSALYLCASSPYGSNYGYTFGSGTRLTVV.

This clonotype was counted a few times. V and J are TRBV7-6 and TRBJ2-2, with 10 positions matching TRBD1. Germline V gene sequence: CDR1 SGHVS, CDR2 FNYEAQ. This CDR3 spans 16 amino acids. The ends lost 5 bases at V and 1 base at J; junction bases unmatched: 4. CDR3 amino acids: CASSPRTGGNTGELFF. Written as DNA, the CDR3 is TGTGCCAGCAGCCCACGGACAGGGGGGAACACCGGGGAGCTGTTTTTT.

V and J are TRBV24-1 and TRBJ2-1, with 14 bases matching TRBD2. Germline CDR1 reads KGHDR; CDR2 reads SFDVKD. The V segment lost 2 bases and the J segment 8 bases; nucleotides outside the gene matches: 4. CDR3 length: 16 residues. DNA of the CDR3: TGTGCCACCAGTGATTCGACTAGCGGGGGGGCCCATGAGCAGTTCTTC. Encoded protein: CATSDSTSGGAHEQFF.

CDR3 amino acids: CASSYPGNSLYNEQFF. Here the CDR3 DNA reads TGTGCCAGCAGTTACCCCGGGAACAGTTTATACAATGAGCAGTTCTTC. This rearrangement joins TRBV6-5 to TRBJ2-1, with D tentatively TRBD2 (5 bases). V lost 2 bases and J 4 bases, leaving 15 bases between the germline ends. This CDR3 spans 16 amino acids. Per germline, CDR1 MNHEY and CDR2 SVGAGI.

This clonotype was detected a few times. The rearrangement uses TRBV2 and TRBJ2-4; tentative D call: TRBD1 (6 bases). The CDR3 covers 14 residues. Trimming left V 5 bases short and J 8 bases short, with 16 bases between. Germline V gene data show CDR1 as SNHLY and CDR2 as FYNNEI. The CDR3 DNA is TGTGCCAGCAGTAAACAGGGTCTAGGGGACATTCAGTACTTC. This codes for CASSKQGLGDIQYF.

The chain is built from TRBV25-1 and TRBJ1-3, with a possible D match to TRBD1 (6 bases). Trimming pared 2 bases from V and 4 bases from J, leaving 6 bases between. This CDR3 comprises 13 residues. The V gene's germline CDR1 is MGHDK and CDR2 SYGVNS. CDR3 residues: CASSEQGGNTIYF. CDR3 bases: TGTGCCAGCAGTGAACAGGGGGGAAACACCATATATTTT.